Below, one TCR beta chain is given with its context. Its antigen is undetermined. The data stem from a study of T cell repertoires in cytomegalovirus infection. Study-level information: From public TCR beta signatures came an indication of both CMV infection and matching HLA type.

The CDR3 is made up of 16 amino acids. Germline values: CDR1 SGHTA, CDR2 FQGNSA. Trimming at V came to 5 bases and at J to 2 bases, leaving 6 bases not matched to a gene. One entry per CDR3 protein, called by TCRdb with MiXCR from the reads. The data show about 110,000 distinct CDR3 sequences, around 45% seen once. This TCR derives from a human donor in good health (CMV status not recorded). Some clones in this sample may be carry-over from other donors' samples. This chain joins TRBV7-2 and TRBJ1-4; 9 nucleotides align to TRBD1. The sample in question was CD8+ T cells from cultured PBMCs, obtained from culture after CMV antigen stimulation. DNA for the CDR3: TGTGCCAGCAGCGAGGGACAGGGCTGGACTAATGAAAAACTGTTTTTT. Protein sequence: CASSEGQGWTNEKLFF.